Given below is one TCR beta chain in context. In its sample, this clone was seen once. Its cognate antigen has yet to be identified. The input lacks base qualities; no much larger clone sits a single base away. This specimen comes from a study of shared T cell receptors in the human thymus (TCRdb year 2021). Background on the whole study: The study examined how self-reactive, shared T-cell receptor alpha chains are generated in the human thymus.

The library was produced with the immunoSEQ multiplex PCR assay. TCRdb obtained this table from immuneACCESS and retained in-frame rearrangements with V and J assigned. These tables miss some clones; where compared with another copy, unresolved V genes account for less than half of the shortfall, and the remainder is unexplained. The sample table lists hundreds of thousands of clones, about 89% of them with a count of one. Roughly 0.0087% of the sample is held by the ten biggest clonotypes. These data were likewise used in another study, on human thymus T cells. In that second paper, the authors write: Immunologically healthy infants undergoing open corrective cardiac surgery for congenital heart defects in Finland were used as donors. Thymus tissue was obtained as surgical resects removed during corrective cardiac surgery. Usage of V and J gene segments appeared to be biased in both the thymic and the peripheral blood repertoires. According to the related research, thymic TCR repertoires were highly overlapping among unrelated individuals. The study used eight infant thymus samples plus four related peripheral blood samples to characterize TCR alpha and beta repertoires. The infant donors were about 6 to 244 days old, and the cohort included more than five males and two females. After being mechanically released from the tissue, thymocytes were kept at -70 degrees C in pellets of roughly 8.5-34 million cells. A QIAsymphony instrument was used to extract genomic DNA from the frozen cell pellets. The immunoSEQ multiplex PCR assay was used to amplify the TCRB and TCRAD loci from a standardized quantity of quality-controlled genomic DNA. The amplicons spanned the V(D)J region and were long enough to cover the CDR3 and allow V and J genes to be identified. Through the commercial immunoSEQ service, the amplicons were sequenced on an Illumina platform. Primer bias and sequencing errors were corrected as previously described, and TCRAD and TCRB definitions were based on the IMGT database. The repertoires were analysed using immunoSEQ Analyzer 3.0 and VDJTools for basic statistics, V/J segment usage, diversity estimates, rarefaction and pairwise overlap. Diversity was estimated using the Chao1, ChaoE, Efron-Thisted, Shannon and inverse Simpson indices, and was also estimated on datasets down-sampled to the size of the smallest sample. Repertoire overlap was assessed by strict matching of CDR3 nucleotide sequence, V gene and J gene, and clustering was done by Jaccard-based multidimensional scaling. On average, thymus samples yielded about 810,000 unique TCRB clonotypes, whereas blood samples yielded about 80,000.

The sample consisted of thymocytes. The source is a boy younger than two with a congenital heart defect. Donor details come from another sample of the same person, matched by shared clones.

The CDR3 region has the sequence CASRRGTGGFYNEQFF. The base sequence is TGTGCCAGCAGGCGTGGGACAGGGGGCTTCTACAATGAGCAGTTCTTC. The rearranged chain carries TRBV5-6 and TRBJ2-1, with TRBD1 identical over 12 junction bases. CDR3 length: 16 amino acids, cysteine to phenylalanine. This entry keeps only the CDR3 DNA: 48 bases, framed from base 1. Ends trimmed: V by 5 bases, J by 3 bases; bases unmatched to a gene: 6. Per the germline V gene, SGHDT is the CDR1 and YYEEEE is the CDR2.